The 14 T cell receptor beta chains below all came from one sample that was sequenced in a study of T cell changes during pregnancy in multiple sclerosis. Clones were read by immunoSEQ multiplex PCR, and TCRdb kept only the in-frame ones, dropping some. Among 40,000 to 60,000 clones, around 95% were seen once, and the ten largest hold approximately 6%. Sequenced here: CD8+ T cells from peripheral blood mononuclear cells, sampled in the first trimester of pregnancy. All receptors come from a female donor with multiple sclerosis, enrolled in a pregnancy study.

This clone was detected once. The chain combines TRBV28 with TRBJ2-7; 9 positions agree with TRBD2. J lost 2 bases, V lost 5 bases, and 16 bases had no gene match. Germline V gene sequence: CDR1 MDHEN, CDR2 SYDVKM. This CDR3 region has 18 residues. This CDR3 is CASSLRVRASGTPYEQYF. DNA of the CDR3: TGTGCCAGCAGTCTCCGGGTTAGGGCTAGCGGGACCCCCTACGAGCAGTACTTC.

The gene calls are TRBV19 and TRBJ2-2; 13 positions match TRBD2. This CDR3 comprises 18 residues. Trimming took 7 bases from V and 4 from J; bases not matched to a gene: 12. In germline, CDR1 is LNHDA, CDR2 SQIVND (reference sequence). The CDR3 DNA follows: TGTGCCAGTATCCCCGGGACTAGCGGGATTGGGGTCACCGGGGAGCTGTTTTTT. Its protein is CASIPGTSGIGVTGELFF.

The V and J genes are TRBV4-2 and TRBJ2-3, with TRBD2 matching 9 bases. The V gene's germline CDR1 is LGHNA and CDR2 YNFKEQ. V dropped 1 base and J dropped 6; count of bases not matched to a gene: 8. The CDR3 contains 16 residues. In DNA form, the CDR3 reads TGTGCCAGCAGCCAAGCGGGGCAAGCGGGAGGCGATACGCAGTATTTT. Translated, it gives CASSQAGQAGGDTQYF.

The chain recombines TRBV10-3 with TRBJ1-5, with D unresolved. This CDR3 spans 12 amino acids. V dropped 4 bases and J dropped 4 bases, with 5 bases sitting between them. The germline gives CDR1 ENHRY, CDR2 SYGVKD. The CDR3 loop is CAISAENQPQHF. The DNA of the CDR3 is TGTGCCATCAGTGCTGAGAATCAGCCCCAGCATTTT.

The chain couples TRBV4-3 to TRBJ2-1; D is uncertain. The length of the CDR3 is 17 residues. V was shortened by 4 bases and J by 9 bases, with 25 bases between the two germline ends. Germline CDR1 LGHNA, CDR2 YSLEER. DNA of the CDR3: TGCGCCAGCAGCCCAAGTGCAAGGTCCCCGAGACTCGGTGAGCAGTTCTTC. It encodes CASSPSARSPRLGEQFF.

The chain joins TRBV28 to TRBJ2-1; 11 nucleotides match TRBD2. Trimming took 2 bases from V and 7 from J; bases not matched to a gene: 16. Germline CDR1 MDHEN, CDR2 SYDVKM. The CDR3 extends over 19 amino acids. The CDR3: CASSLQGAVLAGVGNEQFF. The CDR3 nucleotides are TGTGCCAGCAGTTTACAGGGTGCCGTACTAGCGGGAGTGGGTAATGAGCAGTTCTTC.

The chain is built from TRBV21-1 and TRBJ1-2; the table's D gene call, TRBD1, was not cross checked with the DNA. TRBV21-1 is labeled a pseudogene. The CDR3 consists of 18 residues. This CDR3 reads CASSKAQGSLPANYGYTF. Written as DNA, the CDR3 is TGTGCCAGCAGCAAAGCACAGGGGTCCTTACCCGCTAACTATGGCTACACCTTC.

V is TRBV27 and J is TRBJ2-7; 7 bases agree with TRBD2. V shed 11 bases and J 0 bases; nucleotides not matched to a gene: 7. The CDR3 consists of 13 residues. CDR1 is MNHEY, CDR2 SMNVEV, per germline (reference sequence). CDR3 protein: CASGLFDSYEQYF. The CDR3 DNA reads as TGTGCCTCGGGACTATTCGACTCCTACGAGCAGTACTTC.

In DNA form, the CDR3 reads TGCGCCAGCAGTGAGTCGGGCGGGAGGAGCCACGAGCAGTACTTC. It encodes CASSESGGRSHEQYF. The chain joins TRBV10-1 to TRBJ2-7, with TRBD2 matching over 8 bases. The ends lost 0 bases at V and 5 bases at J; junction bases unmatched: 6. CDR3 length: 15 amino acids. The germline V gene encodes CDR1 WNHNN and CDR2 SYGVQD (reference sequence).

J is TRBJ2-2 and V is TRBV4-1, with TRBD2 matching 10 bases. The junction had 8 bases not matched to a gene; V was cut back by 5 bases and J by 5 bases. Germline values: CDR1 MGHRA, CDR2 YSYEKL. The CDR3 runs 16 residues. CDR3 protein: CASSEPGLALTGELFF. The CDR3 DNA sequence: TGCGCCAGCAGCGAACCGGGACTAGCGCTTACCGGGGAGCTGTTTTTT.

The chain links TRBV7-2 to TRBJ2-2; no definite D call. The V gene's germline CDR1 is SGHTA and CDR2 FQGNSA. CDR3 size: 15 residues. Trimming cost V 5 bases and J 1 base, with 11 bases left between them. The CDR3 DNA reads TGTGCCAGCAGCGAACCATCAGGGAACACCGGGGAGCTGTTTTTT. Protein sequence: CASSEPSGNTGELFF.

The J gene is TRBJ1-1, the V gene TRBV4-1; 8 bases map to TRBD1. CDR1 and CDR2 (germline): MGHRA, YSYEKL. This CDR3 contains 13 residues. With V trimmed by 4 bases and J by 4 bases, 2 bases remained unmatched. The CDR3 loop reads CASSLTGGTEAFF. As DNA, the CDR3 is TGCGCCAGCAGCCTAACAGGGGGCACTGAAGCTTTCTTT.

The chain employs TRBV7-9 and TRBJ2-5; D not resolved. CDR3 size: 14 residues. With 5 bases removed from V and 5 bases from J, the gap between germline ends came to 15 bases. Germline V lookup: CDR1 SEHNR, CDR2 FQNEAQ (reference sequence). For the CDR3, the DNA is TGTGCCAGCAGCCCGACACCCAGCTGGGAGACCCAGTACTTC. This sequence encodes CASSPTPSWETQYF.

This clone was seen just once. This rearrangement joins TRBV27 to TRBJ2-4; a possible D gene is TRBD1 (6 bases). Germline-derived CDR1 and CDR2 are MNHEY and SMNVEV (reference sequence). The CDR3 length is 13 residues. Trimming took 0 bases from V and 11 from J, leaving 11 bases between them. CDR3 region: CASSLSPTGLQYF. CDR3 nucleotide sequence: TGTGCCAGCAGTTTATCCCCGACAGGCCTTCAGTACTTC.